A single sample gave rise to the 4 T cell receptor beta chains below, sequenced in a study of cytomegalovirus exposure and HLA in healthy donors. The PCR contained 60 Vbeta and 13 Jbeta primers. Libraries were prepared by immunoSEQ multiplex PCR; TCRdb keeps only in-frame clonotypes and omits some of them. The profile shows around 300,000 clones, around four fifths of them singletons. Sequenced sample: PBMCs. The source is a woman in her thirties or forties in good health and CMV-seropositive.

As regards this clone: One end of the junction is discordant with germline, which a read error may explain. V usage is TRBV7-7 and J usage is TRBJ2-7; perhaps D is TRBD1 or TRBD2 (5 bases each). Per the germline V gene, CDR1 is SSHAT and CDR2 is FNYEAQ (reference sequence). The CDR3 extends over 12 amino acids. CDR3 nucleotides: TGTGCTAGCAGGGTATGGAGGAACGAGCAGTACTTC. This encodes CASRVWRNEQYF.

Here the CDR3 reads CASSPGGQSMLYNSPLHF. The DNA for the CDR3 is TGTGCCAGCTCACCAGGCGGGCAGTCAATGCTATATAATTCACCCCTCCACTTT. J is TRBJ1-6 and V is TRBV18; D unresolved. Germline CDR1 KGHSH, CDR2 LQKENI. The CDR3 length is 18 residues. Trimming took 2 bases from V and 4 from J, leaving 18 bases between them.

V and J are TRBV9 and TRBJ1-3; 9 nucleotides agree with TRBD1. Germline trimming cut 0 bases from V and 8 bases from J; bases unmatched to any gene: 3. Germline CDR1 is SGDLS and CDR2 is YYNGEE. The CDR3 totals 14 residues. This chain's CDR3 is CASSVGTGEYTIYF. The CDR3, as DNA: TGTGCCAGCAGCGTAGGGACAGGGGAGTACACCATATATTTT.

This chain uses TRBV28 with TRBJ1-3, with 7 bases fitting TRBD1. CDR3 length equals 16 residues. Losses at the gene ends were 5 bases for V and 4 bases for J; bases not matched to a gene: 11. Germline values: CDR1 MDHEN, CDR2 SYDVKM. CDR3 loop: CASSPDRVKGGNTIYF. The CDR3 DNA reads as TGTGCCAGCAGTCCCGACAGGGTAAAGGGAGGAAACACCATATATTTT. Full variable domain (rest looked up from reference TRBV28 and TRBJ1-3): DVKVTQSSRYLVKRTGEKVFLECVQDMDHENMFWYRQDPGLGLRLIYFSYDVKMKEKGDIPEGYSVSREKKERFSLILESASTNQTSMYLCASSPDRVKGGNTIYFGEGSWLTVV.